Presented here are 18 T cell receptor beta chains from one specimen sequenced in a study of PD-1 blockade in classical Hodgkin lymphoma. Only in-frame clones appear in the TCRdb table, and some are missing; sequencing was by immunoSEQ multiplex PCR. Found here are 32,000 or so clones, about 94% of them singletons; the top ten hold 0.3%. Time point: cycle 4 day 1 (C4D1), after around six weeks of nivolumab. Brentuximab vedotin exposure varied among the patients, all of whom had relapsed after autologous stem cell transplantation. Negative magnetic selection isolated CD4+ T cells from thawed PBMCs. Material: CD4+ T cells from blood, obtained before the fourth cycle of nivolumab. The source is a human donor with classical Hodgkin lymphoma.

The chain couples TRBV4-1 to TRBJ2-1; 10 nucleotides line up with TRBD1. Germline-derived CDR1 and CDR2 are MGHRA and YSYEKL. V trimming: 3 bases; J trimming: 14 bases; junction bases outside the gene matches: 7. This CDR3 region has 13 residues. This CDR3 reads CASSQRDRGGKFF. In DNA form, the CDR3 reads TGCGCCAGCAGCCAGAGGGACAGGGGAGGAAAGTTCTTC.

J is TRBJ2-7 and V is TRBV28; D is possibly TRBD1 (5 bases). The germline gives CDR1 MDHEN, CDR2 SYDVKM. This CDR3 has 14 residues. V was cut by 2 bases and J by 7 bases, with 15 bases left in between. The CDR3 sequence is CASSLPVLGREQYF. In nucleotides, the CDR3 is TGTGCCAGCAGTTTACCTGTCTTGGGGCGGGAGCAGTACTTC.

There are a few counts of this clone. The CDR3 is CASSFSGMRETQYF. In nucleotides, the CDR3 is TGTGCCAGCAGCTTTTCGGGTATGAGAGAGACCCAGTACTTC. The V call is TRBV7-2, the J call TRBJ2-5; D unresolved. V was pared by 3 bases and J by 4 bases, with 12 bases between. The CDR3 is 14 residues long. In germline, CDR1 is SGHTA, CDR2 FQGNSA.

The chain combines TRBV28 with TRBJ2-7; TRBD2 is a possible D gene (6 bases). Trimming took off 6 bases at V and 5 bases at J, with 17 bases between the two ends. CDR1 and CDR2 (germline): MDHEN, SYDVKM. The CDR3 extends over 14 amino acids. CDR3 DNA: TGTGCCAGCAGGGTCGGCGGAGGGAACAACGAGCAGTACTTC. This gives the protein CASRVGGGNNEQYF.

This chain connects TRBV5-4 to TRBJ1-3; D is ambiguous. This CDR3 spans 16 amino acids. V dropped 4 bases and J dropped 4 bases, with 18 bases sitting between them. The V gene's germline CDR1 is SGHNT and CDR2 YYREEE (reference sequence). Here the CDR3 reads CASSQEGGEVGNTIYF. DNA of the CDR3: TGTGCCAGCAGCCAAGAGGGCGGGGAAGTGGGAAACACCATATATTTT.

The CDR3: CASSENSLTDTQYF. In DNA form, the CDR3 reads TGCGCCAGCAGTGAAAACAGTCTCACAGATACGCAGTATTTT. V and J are TRBV10-1 and TRBJ2-3, with unresolved D. Trimming took 3 bases from V and 2 from J, leaving 9 bases between them. There are 14 residues in the CDR3. The germline V gene encodes CDR1 WNHNN and CDR2 SYGVQD (reference sequence).

The rearrangement joins TRBV30 to TRBJ2-7; no firm D call. Germline values: CDR1 GTSNPN, CDR2 SVGIG (reference sequence). V lost 3 bases, J lost 0 bases, and 6 bases lay in between. The CDR3 has 12 residues. The CDR3 nucleotides read TGTGCCTGGAGCAGGAGCTCCTACGAGCAGTACTTC. It is translated as CAWSRSSYEQYF.

The CDR3 DNA follows: TGTGCTAGTGGTGAGACAGGCTCCTACGAGCAGTACTTC. Translating it yields CASGETGSYEQYF. This chain joins TRBV12-5 and TRBJ2-7, with D possibly TRBD1 on 6 matching bases. In germline, CDR1 is LGHNT, CDR2 FRNRAP. Trimming removed 5 bases at V and 0 bases at J, with 8 bases between. This CDR3 comprises 13 residues.

The CDR3 sequence: CASSLLPGLNYGYTF. The CDR3 DNA follows: TGTGCCAGCAGCTTACTGCCCGGACTTAACTATGGCTACACCTTC. The chain joins TRBV7-3 to TRBJ1-2, with D unresolved. Germline-derived CDR1 and CDR2 are SGHTA and FQGTGA. V was pared by 2 bases and J by 1 base, with 11 bases between. The CDR3 loop spans 15 amino acids.

The rearrangement joins TRBV18 to TRBJ2-7, with a weak D call TRBD1 (7 bases). CDR3 length: 16 residues. Looked up from germline, CDR1 is KGHSH and CDR2 is LQKENI. The ends were cut back, 4 bases at V and 0 bases at J, with 16 bases in the middle. CDR3 coding DNA: TGTGCCAGCTCACTACAGGGGACTTTGATCTCCTACGAGCAGTACTTC. Translating gives CASSLQGTLISYEQYF.

The gene calls are TRBV10-3 and TRBJ1-2; D not certain. Germline V lookup: CDR1 ENHRY, CDR2 SYGVKD. Trimming removed 11 bases from V and 13 bases from J, with 14 bases in between. The CDR3 spans 9 residues. The CDR3 DNA reads as TGTGCCCTCTTGGACCCTCCCACCTTC. This encodes CALLDPPTF.

This chain joins TRBV28 and TRBJ2-7; no reliable D call. From germline, CDR1 is MDHEN and CDR2 SYDVKM. This CDR3 has 12 amino acids. V lost 3 bases and J lost 4, with 7 bases in between. In DNA form, the CDR3 reads TGTGCCAGCAGTTTCTCGGAGTACGAGCAGTACTTC. Amino acid sequence: CASSFSEYEQYF.

Points on this clone: The junction departs from the called germline gene at one end, perhaps through a read error. The genes are TRBV4-1 and TRBJ2-7; D unclear. From germline, CDR1 is MGHRA and CDR2 YSYEKL. The CDR3 extends over 14 amino acids. CDR3 sequence reads: CASSQPLRSFEQYF. CDR3 sequence (DNA): TGCGCCAGCAGCCAACCCTTGAGGTCCTTCGAGCAGTACTTC.

The chain combines TRBV9 with TRBJ1-3; D may be TRBD1 (6 bases). V was pared by 1 base and J by 4 bases, with 12 bases between. CDR1 and CDR2 (germline): SGDLS, YYNGEE. The CDR3 covers 15 residues. The CDR3 spells CASSVTQGSGNTIYF. CDR3 coding DNA: TGTGCCAGCAGCGTAACACAGGGATCCGGAAACACCATATATTTT.

This chain links TRBV2 with TRBJ2-7; TRBD1 matches at 8 bases. The germline V gene has CDR1 SNHLY and CDR2 FYNNEI. Trimming at V came to 6 bases and at J to 3 bases, leaving 4 bases not matched to a gene. The CDR3 totals 13 residues. CDR3 protein: CASSRDRNYEQYF. The DNA for the CDR3 is TGTGCCAGCAGCCGGGACAGGAACTACGAGCAGTACTTC.

The V and J genes are TRBV10-1 and TRBJ2-1, with TRBD1 identical over 7 bases. The CDR3 spans 14 residues. Germline V gene data show CDR1 as WNHNN and CDR2 as SYGVQD (reference sequence). Trimming removed 4 bases from V and 4 bases from J; junction bases left unmatched: 4. Written as DNA, the CDR3 is TGCGCCAGCAGTGGTGGGACAGTTTACAATGAGCAGTTCTTC. Encoded protein: CASSGGTVYNEQFF.

The chain joins TRBV2 to TRBJ1-5; D is undetermined. V was trimmed by 8 bases and J by 2 bases, leaving 13 bases between them. Germline V gene data show CDR1 as SNHLY and CDR2 as FYNNEI. The CDR3 sequence is 14 residues long. The CDR3 here is CASRREVGNQPQHF. DNA for the CDR3: TGTGCCAGCCGTAGGGAGGTGGGCAATCAGCCCCAGCATTTT.

The chain couples TRBV4-1 to TRBJ1-5, with TRBD1 as a possible D gene (5 bases). Per the germline V gene, CDR1 is MGHRA and CDR2 is YSYEKL. Trimming removed 3 bases from V and 0 bases from J, with 12 bases in between. The CDR3 totals 16 residues. The CDR3 protein is CASSHPRGLSNQPQHF. The DNA for the CDR3 is TGCGCCAGCAGCCATCCCCGGGGCCTTAGCAATCAGCCCCAGCATTTT.